This TCR beta chain was recovered during a study of T cells in Graves' hyperthyroidism and ophthalmopathy. Lactation, pregnancy, other autoimmune disease or uncontrolled infection led to exclusion of patients. An approximately 10 ml volume of fresh peripheral blood provided the PBMCs. Amplification of TCR beta CDR3 regions used RNA as the template. Carried out on the TCR CDR3, a first-round RT-PCR used the HTBI primer set. TCRdb processed the multiplex PCR reads anew with MiXCR; each CDR3 protein has one entry. Of roughly 170,000 distinct CDR3 sequences listed, about 15% were seen once; the top ten hold roughly 30%. Regarding the study as a whole: Using 13 V-J features, a model discriminated ophthalmopathy from stable hyperthyroidism. Ophthalmopathy prediction by the model preceded onset by a median approximately six months.

Germline CDR1 is LGHDT and CDR2 is YNNKEL (reference sequence). The ends lost 5 bases at V and 7 bases at J; junction bases unmatched: 10. CDR3 size: 15 residues. As regards this clonotype: The antigen is not known.

Sequenced input: blood. The TCR was taken from a woman in her fifties or sixties with Graves' hyperthyroidism. The rearrangement uses TRBV3-1 and TRBJ2-4; 8 bases are shared with TRBD2. The CDR3 DNA sequence: TGTGCCAGCAGCTCAGGTCGGGGGGGCCATAACATTCAGTACTTC. Protein: CASSSGRGGHNIQYF.